This T cell receptor beta chain was sequenced for a study of cytomegalovirus exposure and HLA in healthy donors. Primers: 60 Vbeta forward and 13 Jbeta reverse. The protocol was immunoSEQ multiplex PCR, while the TCRdb copy is restricted to in-frame clones and leaves out a portion. The sample holds under 95,000 clones; 70% to 85% are singletons and the top ten take less than 6%. This receptor was obtained from a young man in good health and CMV-seropositive. The sample taken for sequencing was PBMCs.

The CDR3: CASSDAGPSGNTIYF. CDR3 coding DNA: TGTGCCAGCAGCGACGCAGGCCCCTCTGGAAACACCATATATTTT. The rearrangement uses TRBV5-5 and TRBJ1-3; D gene uncertain. Trimming took off 4 bases at V and 0 bases at J, with 11 bases between the two ends. The CDR3 has 15 residues. The germline V gene has CDR1 SGHKS and CDR2 YYEKEE (reference sequence).